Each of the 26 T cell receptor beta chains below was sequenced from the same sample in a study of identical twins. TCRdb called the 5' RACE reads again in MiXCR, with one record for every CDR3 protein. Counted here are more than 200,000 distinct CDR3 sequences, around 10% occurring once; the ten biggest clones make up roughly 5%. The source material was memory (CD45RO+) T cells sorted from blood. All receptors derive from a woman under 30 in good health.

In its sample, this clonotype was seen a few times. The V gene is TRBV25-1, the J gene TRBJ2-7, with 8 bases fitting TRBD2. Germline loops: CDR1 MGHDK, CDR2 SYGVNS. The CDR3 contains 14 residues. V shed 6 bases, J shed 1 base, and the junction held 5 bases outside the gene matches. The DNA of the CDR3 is TGTGCCAGCAGCTCTATAGCGGGGTCCTACGAGCAGTACTTC. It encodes CASSSIAGSYEQYF.

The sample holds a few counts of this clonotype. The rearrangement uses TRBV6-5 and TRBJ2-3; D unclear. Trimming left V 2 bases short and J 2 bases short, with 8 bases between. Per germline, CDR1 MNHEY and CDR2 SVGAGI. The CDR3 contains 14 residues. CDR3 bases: TGTGCCAGCAGTTACGGGCTTTACACAGATACGCAGTATTTT. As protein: CASSYGLYTDTQYF.

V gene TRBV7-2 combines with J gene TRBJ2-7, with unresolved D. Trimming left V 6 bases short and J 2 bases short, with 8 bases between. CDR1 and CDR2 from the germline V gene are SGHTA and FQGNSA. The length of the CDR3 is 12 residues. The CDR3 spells CASSRDPYEQYF. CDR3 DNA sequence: TGTGCCAGCAGTCGCGACCCCTACGAGCAGTACTTC.

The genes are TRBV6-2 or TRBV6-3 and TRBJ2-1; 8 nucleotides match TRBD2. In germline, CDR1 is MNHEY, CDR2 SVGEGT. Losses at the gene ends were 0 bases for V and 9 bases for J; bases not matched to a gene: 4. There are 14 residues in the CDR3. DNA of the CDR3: TGTGCCAGCAGTTACTCAGCGGGAGATTCTGAGCAGTTCTTC. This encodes CASSYSAGDSEQFF.

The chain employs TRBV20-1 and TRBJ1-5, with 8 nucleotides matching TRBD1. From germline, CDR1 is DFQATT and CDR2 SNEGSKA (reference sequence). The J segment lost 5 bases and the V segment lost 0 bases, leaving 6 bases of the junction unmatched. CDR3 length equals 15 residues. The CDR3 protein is CSARDQQGVHQPQHF. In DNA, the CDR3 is TGCAGTGCTAGAGACCAACAGGGGGTGCATCAGCCCCAGCATTTT.

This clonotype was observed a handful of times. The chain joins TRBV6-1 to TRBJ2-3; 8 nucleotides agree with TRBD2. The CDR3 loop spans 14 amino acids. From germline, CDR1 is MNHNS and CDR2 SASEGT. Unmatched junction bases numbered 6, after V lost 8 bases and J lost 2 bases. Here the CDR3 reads CASRKRGLTDTQYF. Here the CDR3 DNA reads TGTGCCAGCCGCAAGCGGGGGCTCACAGATACGCAGTATTTT.

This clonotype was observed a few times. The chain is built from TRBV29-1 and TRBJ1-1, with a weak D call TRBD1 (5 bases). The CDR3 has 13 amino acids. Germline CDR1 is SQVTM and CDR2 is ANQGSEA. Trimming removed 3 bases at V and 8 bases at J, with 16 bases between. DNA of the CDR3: TGCAGCGTTGATACCGGGACGGCCAAGGAAGCTTTCTTT. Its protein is CSVDTGTAKEAFF.

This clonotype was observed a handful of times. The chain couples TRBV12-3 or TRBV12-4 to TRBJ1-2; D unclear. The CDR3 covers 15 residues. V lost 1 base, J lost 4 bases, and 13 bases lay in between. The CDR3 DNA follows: TGTGCCAGCAGTTTAGGTAGGATAGCGATCTATGGCTACACCTTC. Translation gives CASSLGRIAIYGYTF.

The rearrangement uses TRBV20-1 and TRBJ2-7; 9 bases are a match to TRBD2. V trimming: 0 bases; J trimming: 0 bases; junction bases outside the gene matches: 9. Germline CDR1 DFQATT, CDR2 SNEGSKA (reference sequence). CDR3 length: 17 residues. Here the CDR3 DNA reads TGCAGTGCTAGAGATCCCATGACTAGCGGCCTCTCCTACGAGCAGTACTTC. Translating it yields CSARDPMTSGLSYEQYF.

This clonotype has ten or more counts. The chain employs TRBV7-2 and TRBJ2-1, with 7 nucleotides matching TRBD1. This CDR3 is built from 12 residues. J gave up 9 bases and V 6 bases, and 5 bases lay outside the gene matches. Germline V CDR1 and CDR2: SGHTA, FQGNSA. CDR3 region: CASREGGSEQFF. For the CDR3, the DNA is TGTGCCAGCAGGGAAGGGGGCTCTGAGCAGTTCTTC.

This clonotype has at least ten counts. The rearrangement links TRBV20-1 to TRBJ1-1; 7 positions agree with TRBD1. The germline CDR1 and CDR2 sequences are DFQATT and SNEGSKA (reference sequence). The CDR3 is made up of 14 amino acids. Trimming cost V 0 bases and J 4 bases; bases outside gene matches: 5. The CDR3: CSARETGSGTEAFF. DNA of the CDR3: TGCAGTGCTAGAGAGACAGGGAGTGGCACTGAAGCTTTCTTT.

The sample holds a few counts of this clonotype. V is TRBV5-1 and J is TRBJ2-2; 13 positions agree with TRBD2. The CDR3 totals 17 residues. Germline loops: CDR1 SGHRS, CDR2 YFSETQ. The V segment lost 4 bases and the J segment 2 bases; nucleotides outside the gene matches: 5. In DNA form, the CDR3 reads TGCGCCAGCAGCCCCGGGACTAGCGGGGCTAACACCGGGGAGCTGTTTTTT. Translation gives CASSPGTSGANTGELFF. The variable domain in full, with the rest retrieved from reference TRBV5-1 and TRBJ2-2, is KAGVTQTPRYLIKTRGQQVTLSCSPISGHRSVSWYQQTPGQGLQFLFEYFSETQRNKGNFPGRFSGRQFSNSRSEMNVSTLELGDSALYLCASSPGTSGANTGELFFGEGSRLTVL.

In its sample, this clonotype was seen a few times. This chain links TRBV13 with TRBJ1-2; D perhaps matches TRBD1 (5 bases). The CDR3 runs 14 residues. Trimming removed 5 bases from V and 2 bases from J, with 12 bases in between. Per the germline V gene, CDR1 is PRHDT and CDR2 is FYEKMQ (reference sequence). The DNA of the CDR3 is TGTGCCAGCAGCCAGGGTTCGGGGAACTATGGCTACACCTTC. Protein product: CASSQGSGNYGYTF. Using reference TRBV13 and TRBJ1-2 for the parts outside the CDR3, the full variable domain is AAGVIQSPRHLIKEKRETATLKCYPIPRHDTVYWYQQGPGQDPQFLISFYEKMQSDKGSIPDRFSAQQFSDYHSELNMSSLELGDSALYFCASSQGSGNYGYTFGSGTRLTVV.

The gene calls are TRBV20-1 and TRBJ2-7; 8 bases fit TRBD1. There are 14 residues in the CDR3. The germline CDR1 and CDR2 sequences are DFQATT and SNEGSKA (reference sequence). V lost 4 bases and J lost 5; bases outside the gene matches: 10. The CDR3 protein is CSAIPSTGVDEQYF. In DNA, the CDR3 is TGCAGTGCTATTCCCTCGACAGGGGTAGACGAGCAGTACTTC.

The CDR3 bases are TGTGCCAGCAGTTATCGAGACTTGCATGAGCAGTTCTTC. This translates into CASSYRDLHEQFF. The chain couples TRBV6-6 to TRBJ2-1; unclear D gene. CDR1 is MNHNY and CDR2 is SVGAGI in the germline V gene (reference sequence). The CDR3 sequence is 13 residues long. Between the trimmed V and J ends, which lost 3 bases and 8 bases, there was a span of 11 bases.

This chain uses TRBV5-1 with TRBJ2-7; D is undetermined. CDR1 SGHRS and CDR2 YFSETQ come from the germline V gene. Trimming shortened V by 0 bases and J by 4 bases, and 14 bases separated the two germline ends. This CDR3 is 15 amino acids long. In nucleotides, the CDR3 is TGCGCCAGCAGCTTGGTTGGCGGAGACCTTTACGAGCAGTACTTC. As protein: CASSLVGGDLYEQYF.

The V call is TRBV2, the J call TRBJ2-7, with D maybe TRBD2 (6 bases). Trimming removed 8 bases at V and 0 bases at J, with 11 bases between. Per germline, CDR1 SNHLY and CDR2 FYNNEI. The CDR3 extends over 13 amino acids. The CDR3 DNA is TGTGCCAGCGGAAAGGACTACTCCTACGAGCAGTACTTC. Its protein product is CASGKDYSYEQYF.

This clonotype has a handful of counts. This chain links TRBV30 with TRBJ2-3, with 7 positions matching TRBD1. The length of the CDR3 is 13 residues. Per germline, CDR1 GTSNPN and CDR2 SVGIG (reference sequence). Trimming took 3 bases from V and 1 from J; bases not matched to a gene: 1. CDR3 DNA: TGTGCCTGGAGAGGACAGGGCACAGATACGCAGTATTTT. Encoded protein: CAWRGQGTDTQYF.

CDR3 protein: CASSLASASYNEQFF. Here the CDR3 DNA reads TGTGCCAGCAGCTTAGCCAGCGCCTCCTACAATGAGCAGTTCTTC. The genes are TRBV7-2 and TRBJ2-1, with unresolved D. Trimming removed 0 bases from V and 0 bases from J, with 6 bases in between. Looked up from germline, CDR1 is SGHTA and CDR2 is FQGNSA. This CDR3 contains 15 residues.

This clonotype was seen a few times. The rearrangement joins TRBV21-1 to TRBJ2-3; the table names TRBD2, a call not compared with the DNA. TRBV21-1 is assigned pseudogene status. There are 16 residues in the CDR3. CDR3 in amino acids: CASSNKGRAPMDTQYF. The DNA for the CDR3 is TGTGCCAGCAGCAATAAAGGGCGGGCCCCGATGGATACGCAGTATTTT.

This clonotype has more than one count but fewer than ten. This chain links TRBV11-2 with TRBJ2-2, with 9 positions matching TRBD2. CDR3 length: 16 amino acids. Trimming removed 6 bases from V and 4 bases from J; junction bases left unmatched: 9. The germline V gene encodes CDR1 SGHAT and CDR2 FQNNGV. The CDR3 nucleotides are TGTGCCAGCAGTTTTATAGCGGGAGCTCCCACCGGGGAGCTGTTTTTT. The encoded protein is CASSFIAGAPTGELFF.

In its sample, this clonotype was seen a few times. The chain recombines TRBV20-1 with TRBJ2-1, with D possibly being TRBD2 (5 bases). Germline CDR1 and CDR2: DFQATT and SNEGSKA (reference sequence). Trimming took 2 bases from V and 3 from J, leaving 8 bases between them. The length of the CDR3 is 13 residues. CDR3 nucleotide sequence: TGCAGTGCTAGATTCAGCGGCTACAATGAGCAGTTCTTC. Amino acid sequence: CSARFSGYNEQFF.

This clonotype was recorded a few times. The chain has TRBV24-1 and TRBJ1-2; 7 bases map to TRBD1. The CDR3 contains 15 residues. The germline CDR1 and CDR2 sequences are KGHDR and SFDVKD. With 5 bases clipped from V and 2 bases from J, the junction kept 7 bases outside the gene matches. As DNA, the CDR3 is TGTGCCACCAGTGTTCACCCCAGGGGGAACTATGGCTACACCTTC. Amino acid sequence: CATSVHPRGNYGYTF.

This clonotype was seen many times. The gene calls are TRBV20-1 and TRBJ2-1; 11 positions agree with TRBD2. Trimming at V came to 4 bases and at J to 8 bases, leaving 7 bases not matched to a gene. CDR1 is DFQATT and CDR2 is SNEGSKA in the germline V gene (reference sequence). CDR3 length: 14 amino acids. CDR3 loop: CSAKGLAGRDEQFF. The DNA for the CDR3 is TGCAGTGCTAAAGGACTAGCGGGTAGAGATGAGCAGTTCTTC.

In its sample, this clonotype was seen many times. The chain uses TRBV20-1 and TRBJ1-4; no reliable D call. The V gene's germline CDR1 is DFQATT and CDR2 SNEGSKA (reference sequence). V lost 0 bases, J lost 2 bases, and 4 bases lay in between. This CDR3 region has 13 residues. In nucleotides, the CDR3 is TGCAGTGCTAGAGATCCTACTAATGAAAAACTGTTTTTT. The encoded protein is CSARDPTNEKLFF.

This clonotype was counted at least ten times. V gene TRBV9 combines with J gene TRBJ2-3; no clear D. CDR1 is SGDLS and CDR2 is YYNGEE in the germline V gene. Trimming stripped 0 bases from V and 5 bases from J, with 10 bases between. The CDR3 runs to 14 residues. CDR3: CASSVAARLDTQYF. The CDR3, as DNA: TGTGCCAGCAGCGTAGCCGCCAGATTAGATACGCAGTATTTT.